This T cell receptor (beta chain) was recovered during a study of blood T cell repertoires in COVID-19. Study as a whole: Collection of acute and convalescent COVID-19 samples took place in the United States, Italy and Spain. T cells, B-cell-depleted T cells, or PBMCs provided the cDNA or gDNA that served as material.

Per the original data handling: Amplifying reference gene primers gave estimates of nucleated cell counts. The data were produced by immunoSEQ multiplex PCR, yet TCRdb's version contains in-frame clones alone and is incomplete. The DNA was the basis for D and trimming; V, J and clone size are from that table. The sample lists 120,000 or so clones; around nine tenths were seen once. Germline loops: CDR1 LNHDA, CDR2 SQIVND (reference sequence). V was trimmed by 9 bases and J by 5 bases, leaving 13 bases between them. This CDR3 has 12 residues. Source material: peripheral blood. The J gene is TRBJ2-5, the V gene TRBV19, with TRBD1 as a possible D gene (6 bases). This TCR came from a woman aged 80 or older with acute or convalescent COVID-19. CDR3 in amino acids: CASGPQGETQYF. The CDR3 coding sequence is TGTGCCAGCGGCCCCCAGGGGGAGACCCAGTACTTC. The entire variable domain, with the rest obtained from reference TRBV19 and TRBJ2-5, is as follows: DGGITQSPKYLFRKEGQNVTLSCEQNLNHDAMYWYRQDPGQGLRLIYYSQIVNDFQKGDIAEGYSVSREKKESFPLTVTSAQKNPTAFYLCASGPQGETQYFGPGTRLLVL.